The 11 T cell receptor beta chains below come from one sample, sequenced in a study of blood T cell repertoires in COVID-19. Measured with immunoSEQ multiplex PCR; TCRdb has only the in-frame clones, and not every one. The sample yields roughly 150,000 clones, around nine tenths seen once. The sample was peripheral blood. The receptors shown here come from a man in his fifties or sixties with active or convalescent COVID-19.

CDR3 residues: CSVADRASGYTF. DNA of the CDR3: TGCAGCGTTGCCGACAGGGCTTCTGGCTACACCTTC. The chain carries TRBV29-1 and TRBJ1-2; 7 bases are a match to TRBD1. The germline V gene encodes CDR1 SQVTM and CDR2 ANQGSEA. J lost 7 bases, V lost 4 bases, and 6 bases had no gene match. This CDR3 has 12 amino acids. Full variable domain (outside the CDR3, taken from reference TRBV29-1 and TRBJ1-2): SAVISQKPSRDICQRGTSLTIQCQVDSQVTMMFWYRQQPGQSLTLIATANQGSEATYESGFVIDKFPISRPNLTFSTLTVSNMSPEDSSIYLCSVADRASGYTFGSGTRLTVV.

The chain links TRBV15 to TRBJ2-7, with D uncertain. Germline V gene lookup returns CDR1 LNHNV and CDR2 YYDKDF (reference sequence). This CDR3 region has 14 residues. V was trimmed by 2 bases and J by 5 bases, leaving 13 bases between them. The chain's CDR3 is CATSRSGNTHEQYF. The CDR3 coding sequence is TGTGCCACCAGCAGATCAGGCAACACTCACGAGCAGTACTTC.

The rearrangement links TRBV5-6 to TRBJ2-5, with D tentatively TRBD2 (7 bases). Per the germline V gene, CDR1 is SGHDT and CDR2 is YYEEEE. The CDR3 contains 16 residues. V dropped 4 bases and J dropped 2 bases, with 18 bases sitting between them. The CDR3 DNA follows: TGTGCCAGCAGCGGGAGGGGGTTTTGGGAGCAAGAGACCCAGTACTTC. Protein sequence: CASSGRGFWEQETQYF.

The chain links TRBV6-2 or TRBV6-3 to TRBJ1-1; 7 bases are a match to TRBD1. Germline V gene lookup returns CDR1 MNHEY and CDR2 SVGEGT. The junction had 13 bases not matched to a gene; V was cut back by 6 bases and J by 3 bases. The CDR3 has 16 amino acids. CDR3 residues: CASSPLRTGEDTEAFF. In DNA form, the CDR3 reads TGTGCCAGCAGCCCGCTCAGGACAGGAGAGGACACTGAAGCTTTCTTT.

This clone was counted a single time. The rearrangement joins TRBV10-1 to TRBJ1-1, with TRBD1 identical over 7 bases. The CDR3 contains 15 residues. J lost 1 base, V lost 5 bases, and 7 bases had no gene match. Germline V gene sequence: CDR1 WNHNN, CDR2 SYGVQD (reference sequence). The CDR3 coding sequence is TGCGCCAGCAGTACCAATAACAGGGGGAACACTGAAGCTTTCTTT. This sequence encodes CASSTNNRGNTEAFF.

V is TRBV6-2 or TRBV6-3 and J is TRBJ1-1; possibly TRBD1 for D (5 bases). The V gene's germline CDR1 is MNHEY and CDR2 SVGEGT. The CDR3 has 12 residues. The V end lost 2 bases, the J end lost 7 bases, and 8 bases lay between the germline ends. Here the CDR3 reads CASSYPDNEAFF. The CDR3 nucleotides are TGTGCCAGCAGTTACCCGGACAATGAAGCTTTCTTT.

V is TRBV11-2 and J is TRBJ2-3; 10 bases fit TRBD1. Germline V gene lookup returns CDR1 SGHAT and CDR2 FQNNGV. CDR3 length: 16 residues. V shed 4 bases and J 2 bases; nucleotides not matched to a gene: 6. The CDR3 nucleotides are TGTGCCAGCAGCTCCCGGACAGGGGGATACACAGATACGCAGTATTTT. Residues: CASSSRTGGYTDTQYF.

J is TRBJ1-2 and V is TRBV10-2, with TRBD1 matching over 7 bases. CDR3 size: 16 residues. The V segment lost 5 bases and the J segment 1 base; nucleotides outside the gene matches: 10. CDR1 WSHSY and CDR2 SAAADI come from the germline V gene. The DNA of the CDR3 is TGCGCCAGCAGTAAGACAGGGCGCTACGTTAACTATGGCTACACCTTC. It encodes CASSKTGRYVNYGYTF.

The gene calls are TRBV10-3 and TRBJ2-7, with TRBD2 identical over 8 bases. This CDR3 has 14 amino acids. Losses at the gene ends were 6 bases for V and 0 bases for J; bases not matched to a gene: 4. Germline V lookup: CDR1 ENHRY, CDR2 SYGVKD. The CDR3 loop reads CAIRAGTSSYEQYF. The CDR3 DNA sequence: TGTGCCATCAGGGCCGGGACTAGCTCCTACGAGCAGTACTTC.

For this clone: A read error may account for a junction end that differs from germline. The rearrangement joins TRBV5-1 to TRBJ1-1, with a possible D match to TRBD1 (5 bases). CDR1 SGHRS and CDR2 YFSETQ come from the germline V gene. The CDR3 extends over 15 amino acids. CDR3 residues: CASSLEPGLKTEAFF. The CDR3 region has the DNA TGCGCCAGCAGCTTGGAACCAGGGTTGAAAACTGAAGCTTTCTTT.

This rearrangement joins TRBV11-2 to TRBJ2-1; D possibly corresponds to TRBD2 (5 bases). Per germline, CDR1 SGHAT and CDR2 FQNNGV. The CDR3 is 16 amino acids. Between the trimmed V and J ends, which lost 2 bases and 2 bases, there was a span of 13 bases. CDR3 sequence: CASSLLRGAPYNEQFF. The CDR3 DNA follows: TGTGCCAGCAGCTTATTACGGGGTGCTCCCTACAATGAGCAGTTCTTC.